The next 2 T cell receptor beta chains were all read from a single sample in a study of tumor-infiltrating lymphocytes in oesophageal squamous cell carcinoma. MiXCR, run by TCRdb on the PCR reads, gives a single entry per CDR3 protein. Of approximately 15,000 distinct CDR3 sequences listed, over 45% were seen once; the top ten hold roughly 20%. The sequenced sample was esophageal tumor tissue. These receptors originate from a male donor with esophageal squamous cell carcinoma.

The chain couples TRBV5-5 to TRBJ2-7, with 9 positions matching TRBD1. The end of the DNA fits TRBJ2-1 better, so the J call may be wrong. In germline, CDR1 is SGHKS, CDR2 YYEKEE (reference sequence). The CDR3 sequence is 13 residues long. The CDR3 here is CASSSTGGDEQFF. CDR3 coding DNA: TGTGCCAGCAGCTCAACAGGGGGCGATGAGCAGTTCTTC.

A single count supports this clonotype. The DNA for the CDR3 is TGTGCCAGCAACCCTAACGGGGTGAAGACCGGGGAGCTGTTTTTT. It translates to CASNPNGVKTGELFF. The chain employs TRBV12-3 or TRBV12-4 and TRBJ2-2; TRBD2 might be the D (5 bases). The CDR3 runs 15 residues. Trimming stripped 7 bases from V and 5 bases from J, with 17 bases between.